This T cell receptor (beta chain) came from a study of blood T cell repertoires in COVID-19. Study overall: PBMCs, B-cell-depleted T cells, or T cells provided the cDNA or gDNA that made up the material.

Cohorts were based on clinical histories the participants reported. Germline V gene sequence: CDR1 SEHNR, CDR2 FQNEAQ (reference sequence). The CDR3 sequence is 14 residues long. The junction had 9 bases not matched to a gene; V was cut back by 5 bases and J by 13 bases. Clones were sequenced by immunoSEQ multiplex PCR, and TCRdb holds only the in-frame ones, with some missing. The sample lists a few hundred thousand clones; 75% to 90% were seen once. This chain joins TRBV7-9 and TRBJ1-6; 9 bases agree with TRBD1. The sequencing input was PBMCs or T cells enriched from blood (not recorded which). The receptor comes from a man aged 30-40 years who had recovered from COVID-19. This CDR3 reads CASSKGQGREPLHF. CDR3 in DNA: TGTGCCAGCAGCAAAGGACAGGGGAGGGAGCCCCTCCACTTT.